This T cell receptor (beta chain) came from a study of cytomegalovirus exposure and HLA in healthy donors. Study conclusions and caveats: The study recorded 160 or so TCR beta chains that were cytomegalovirus-associated.

Assay used: immunoSEQ multiplex PCR; TCRdb lists only in-frame clones, some missing. The data contain more than 95,000 clones, around 86% of them seen just once; the ten biggest clones take up about 5.3%. The CDR3 loop spans 14 amino acids. The ends were cut back, 0 bases at V and 0 bases at J, with 4 bases in the middle. Germline values: CDR1 SGDLS, CDR2 YYNGEE. As to this clone: What it binds is unknown.

The sequenced sample was PBMCs. The sequence came from a man aged 18 to 29 in good health and CMV-seronegative. This chain connects TRBV9 to TRBJ1-3; D is uncertain. The CDR3 DNA sequence: TGTGCCAGCAGCGTAGGAGACTCTGGAAACACCATATATTTT. It yields the protein CASSVGDSGNTIYF. Full variable domain (rest looked up from reference TRBV9 and TRBJ1-3): DSGVTQTPKHLITATGQRVTLRCSPRSGDLSVYWYQQSLDQGLQFLIQYYNGEERAKGNILERFSAQQFPDLHSELNLSSLELGDSALYFCASSVGDSGNTIYFGEGSWLTVV.